Included here is one T cell receptor beta chain sequence, with context. The data originate from a study of control samples from healthy donors and cancer patients. Produced via immunoSEQ multiplex PCR; TCRdb's table is partial and in-frame only. This table holds around 68,000 clones, 75% to 90% found once. Germline V gene data show CDR1 as KGHDR and CDR2 as SFDVKD. V dropped 4 bases and J dropped 4 bases, with 15 bases sitting between them. The CDR3 totals 15 residues. The chain links TRBV24-1 to TRBJ1-2; possible D gene TRBD1, 6 bases. Sequenced: PBMCs. The sequence derives from a woman aged 50 to 60 with lung cancer. This CDR3 reads CATSDPSGVSYGYTF. The CDR3 coding sequence is TGTGCCACCAGTGACCCATCAGGGGTGAGCTATGGCTACACCTTC.